The T cell receptor beta chain described here comes from a study of quantifying T cell responses using KT2 cells. For the study at large: Reverse transcription used primers in the TCR alpha and beta constant regions. Overall study findings and caveats: Even the lowest spike-in, about one KT2 cell per 100,000 PBMC, yielded detectable KT2 sequences. KT2 sequence counts showed saturation when very many KT2 cells were spiked in.

An oligo carrying a UMI was ligated to the cDNA 3' end. The first PCR ran 3 to 5 cycles with an equimolar RC1.1 and RC1.2 beta primer mix. One entry per CDR3 protein, called by TCRdb with MiXCR from the UMI-ligation and nested PCR reads. The table records more than 55,000 distinct CDR3 sequences, 9% to 15% of them present only once. Trimming left V 0 bases short and J 6 bases short, with 19 bases between. The CDR3 has 17 residues. The germline V gene encodes CDR1 LGHNA and CDR2 YSLEER. This clonotype was counted at least ten times. As yet, its antigen is unknown. Unfractionated PBMC were spiked with known numbers of KT2 clone cells. KT2 cells were mixed with fixed PBMC numbers at varying ratios.

J is TRBJ2-3 and V is TRBV4-3; tentatively, D is TRBD1 or TRBD2 (5 bases each). This TCR came from a human donor. The sample consisted of PBMCs spiked with cells of the T cell clone KT2. In DNA form, the CDR3 reads TGCGCCAGCAGCCAAGATCCCAGCAGGGAGTTGTCCGATACGCAGTATTTT. This gives the protein CASSQDPSRELSDTQYF.